Presented here are 25 T cell receptor beta chains from one specimen sequenced in a study of shared clonotypes between healthy human individuals. The method was immunoSEQ multiplex PCR; TCRdb's version includes in-frame clones alone and lacks a portion of them. Of about 980,000 clones listed, over 60% are singletons. The specimen was memory CD4+ T cells sorted from blood. Subset: CD45RA-negative fraction. The origin of the receptors is a man between 18 and 29 years old in good health.

The V gene is TRBV4-1, the J gene TRBJ2-5; a weak D match, TRBD2 (6 bases). The V gene lost 0 bases and the J gene lost 5 bases, with 19 bases spanning the gap. The CDR3 runs to 17 residues. Germline V CDR1 and CDR2: MGHRA, YSYEKL. The CDR3 protein is CASSQDRAGGPTETQYF. The DNA of the CDR3 is TGCGCCAGCAGCCAAGATCGGGCCGGAGGGCCGACGGAGACCCAGTACTTC.

Here the CDR3 reads CASSPPLTREQYF. DNA of the CDR3: TGTGCCAGCTCACCACCCCTGACTAGGGAGCAGTACTTC. This chain connects TRBV18 to TRBJ2-7; the D gene is possibly TRBD2 (6 bases). Trimming shortened V by 0 bases and J by 7 bases, and 10 bases separated the two germline ends. This CDR3 comprises 13 residues. The germline V gene has CDR1 KGHSH and CDR2 LQKENI.

This clone came up once. V is TRBV28 and J is TRBJ2-5; weak D call: TRBD2 (6 bases). CDR1 MDHEN and CDR2 SYDVKM come from the germline V gene. CDR3 length: 14 residues. V was trimmed by 6 bases and J by 2 bases, leaving 13 bases between them. CDR3 loop: CASSSSGTQETQYF. The CDR3 DNA reads TGTGCCAGCAGCTCATCGGGGACTCAAGAGACCCAGTACTTC. Full variable domain (missing parts from reference TRBV28 and TRBJ2-5): DVKVTQSSRYLVKRTGEKVFLECVQDMDHENMFWYRQDPGLGLRLIYFSYDVKMKEKGDIPEGYSVSREKKERFSLILESASTNQTSMYLCASSSSGTQETQYFGPGTRLLVL.

The chain links TRBV7-8 to TRBJ2-3, with D possibly being TRBD1 or TRBD2 (5 bases each). The V gene's germline CDR1 is SGHVS and CDR2 FQNEAQ. V lost 2 bases, J lost 3 bases, and 15 bases lay in between. CDR3 length: 16 residues. The CDR3 here is CASSLSLGVGTDTQYF. The CDR3 DNA follows: TGTGCCAGCAGCTTATCGTTGGGGGTGGGGACAGATACGCAGTATTTT.

J is TRBJ1-6 and V is TRBV7-9, with D tentatively TRBD1 (5 bases). Per the germline V gene, CDR1 is SEHNR and CDR2 is FQNEAQ (reference sequence). The CDR3 has 14 residues. V was cut by 2 bases and J by 9 bases, with 11 bases left in between. The CDR3 is CASSLSGIGSPLHF. CDR3 bases: TGTGCCAGCAGCTTATCAGGGATCGGTTCACCCCTCCACTTT. Full variable domain (rest looked up from reference TRBV7-9 and TRBJ1-6): DTGVSQNPRHKITKRGQNVTFRCDPISEHNRLYWYRQTLGQGPEFLTYFQNEAQLEKSRLLSDRFSAERPKGSFSTLEIQRTEQGDSAMYLCASSLSGIGSPLHFGNGTRLTVT.

This chain links TRBV28 with TRBJ2-5, with a tentative D call TRBD1 (5 bases). The CDR3 totals 13 residues. Germline CDR1 is MDHEN and CDR2 is SYDVKM. V was cut by 5 bases and J by 2 bases, with 9 bases left in between. The CDR3 here is CASSRRQQETQYF. Written as DNA, the CDR3 is TGTGCCAGCAGTCGCCGACAGCAAGAGACCCAGTACTTC.

The chain employs TRBV6-1 and TRBJ2-7; D remains ambiguous. The CDR3 loop spans 13 amino acids. V was trimmed by 6 bases and J by 0 bases, leaving 9 bases between them. CDR1 is MNHNS, CDR2 SASEGT, per germline. The CDR3 sequence is CASRSSSSYEQYF. Written as DNA, the CDR3 is TGTGCCAGCAGATCATCGAGCTCCTACGAGCAGTACTTC.

On this clone: Mismatch with germline at one junction end may stem from a read error. This chain joins TRBV7-8 and TRBJ1-6; D not resolved. The CDR3 length is 14 residues. Per germline, CDR1 SGHVS and CDR2 FQNEAQ. CDR3 amino acids: CASSLVGNNSPLHF. In nucleotides, the CDR3 is TGTGCCAGCAGTTTAGTGGGAAATAATTCACCCCTCCACTTT.

The chain uses TRBV7-2 and TRBJ2-3; 11 nucleotides match TRBD2. V shed 5 bases and J 7 bases; nucleotides not matched to a gene: 5. The CDR3 spans 14 residues. The V gene's germline CDR1 is SGHTA and CDR2 FQGNSA. The CDR3 protein is CASSRTSGLYTQYF. CDR3 sequence (DNA): TGTGCCAGCAGCCGGACTAGCGGGTTATATACGCAGTATTTT. The complete variable domain, with remaining parts taken from reference TRBV7-2 and TRBJ2-3, reads GAGVSQSPSNKVTEKGKDVELRCDPISGHTALYWYRQSLGQGLEFLIYFQGNSAPDKSGLPSDRFSAERTGGSVSTLTIQRTQQEDSAVYLCASSRTSGLYTQYFGPGTRLTVL.

This chain uses TRBV30 with TRBJ1-2; no clear D. This CDR3 has 13 amino acids. Trimming left V 2 bases short and J 0 bases short, with 7 bases between. CDR1 is GTSNPN, CDR2 SVGIG, per germline (reference sequence). The CDR3 DNA sequence: TGTGCCTGGAGTACCCAAGCTAACTATGGCTACACCTTC. Its protein is CAWSTQANYGYTF.

This clone has more than one count but fewer than ten. This rearrangement joins TRBV11-2 to TRBJ1-1, with 7 bases fitting TRBD1. Germline V gives CDR1 SGHAT, CDR2 FQNNGV. With V trimmed by 5 bases and J by 5 bases, 11 bases remained unmatched. The CDR3 is 15 residues long. DNA for the CDR3: TGTGCCAGCAGCCTTAGTTTAGGGGGCTGGACTGAAGCTTTCTTT. Protein: CASSLSLGGWTEAFF.

Remarks on this clone: Other DNA sequences in this sample translate to the same CDR3. This chain links TRBV10-2 with TRBJ2-3, with 12 nucleotides matching TRBD2. CDR3 size: 15 residues. V lost 4 bases, J lost 1 base, and 0 bases stayed unmatched. CDR1 and CDR2 (germline): WSHSY, SAAADI. The CDR3 spells CASSGLAGGTDTQYF. DNA for the CDR3: TGCGCCAGCAGTGGACTAGCGGGGGGCACAGATACGCAGTATTTT.

This clone was recorded a few times. The chain recombines TRBV14 with TRBJ2-7; D unresolved. V gave up 5 bases and J gave up 2 bases, with 13 bases separating them. Germline values: CDR1 SGHDN, CDR2 FVKESK. This CDR3 comprises 14 residues. The CDR3 is CASSSRPIAYEQYF. The CDR3 DNA reads TGTGCCAGCAGCTCGCGCCCTATCGCCTACGAGCAGTACTTC.

V gene TRBV4-3 combines with J gene TRBJ2-7, with TRBD2 identical over 11 bases. V trimming: 0 bases; J trimming: 4 bases; junction bases outside the gene matches: 5. The CDR3 is 16 amino acids. The germline CDR1 and CDR2 sequences are LGHNA and YSLEER. The CDR3 region has the DNA TGCGCCAGCAGCCAAGATCTAGCGGGAGGATTATACGAGCAGTACTTC. This translates into CASSQDLAGGLYEQYF.

This chain joins TRBV19 and TRBJ2-1; D is uncertain. CDR1 is LNHDA and CDR2 is SQIVND in the germline V gene (reference sequence). This CDR3 has 13 residues. The V end lost 3 bases, the J end lost 3 bases, and 6 bases lay between the germline ends. As DNA, the CDR3 is TGTGCCAGTAGTATCGGGCTCTACAATGAGCAGTTCTTC. It encodes CASSIGLYNEQFF. Supplemented by reference TRBV19 and TRBJ2-1, the full variable domain reads DGGITQSPKYLFRKEGQNVTLSCEQNLNHDAMYWYRQDPGQGLRLIYYSQIVNDFQKGDIAEGYSVSREKKESFPLTVTSAQKNPTAFYLCASSIGLYNEQFFGPGTRLTVL.

This chain links TRBV9 with TRBJ2-5, with D perhaps matching TRBD1 or TRBD2 (5 bases each). CDR3 length equals 14 residues. With 3 bases removed from V and 5 bases from J, the gap between germline ends came to 14 bases. The germline gives CDR1 SGDLS, CDR2 YYNGEE. The CDR3 protein is CASSDGTGWETQYF. The CDR3 DNA is TGTGCCAGCAGCGACGGGACCGGCTGGGAGACCCAGTACTTC.

This chain joins TRBV5-4 and TRBJ2-2, with D possibly called TRBD1 or TRBD2 (5 bases each). Germline CDR1 reads SGHNT; CDR2 reads YYREEE (reference sequence). V lost 2 bases and J lost 12, with 11 bases in between. This CDR3 contains 12 residues. CDR3 residues: CASSFRPGQLFF. CDR3 in DNA: TGTGCCAGCAGCTTTCGACCGGGGCAGCTGTTTTTT.

The J gene is TRBJ2-1, the V gene TRBV15; a weak D match, TRBD2 (6 bases). V gave up 0 bases and J gave up 0 bases, with 9 bases separating them. The CDR3 is 16 residues long. The germline gives CDR1 LNHNV, CDR2 YYDKDF (reference sequence). The CDR3 region has the DNA TGTGCCACCAGCAGAGATCTGGGGGGCTCCTACAATGAGCAGTTCTTC. Its translation is CATSRDLGGSYNEQFF.

This clone was picked up a small number of times. The J gene is TRBJ1-2, the V gene TRBV29-1; no firm D call. The CDR3 length is 14 residues. The germline CDR1 and CDR2 sequences are SQVTM and ANQGSEA. Trimming removed 0 bases from V and 7 bases from J, with 15 bases in between. The CDR3 DNA reads TGCAGCGTTGAAGAACTACGGGGAGGAGGTGGCTACACCTTC. Encoded protein: CSVEELRGGGGYTF.

V gene TRBV7-2 combines with J gene TRBJ1-5; tentative D call: TRBD1 (6 bases). The CDR3 runs to 14 residues. V lost 5 bases to trimming and J lost 7 bases, with 15 bases between them. Germline-derived CDR1 and CDR2 are SGHTA and FQGNSA. Here the CDR3 DNA reads TGTGCCAGCAGCCCAGCCGGGGGCCGGCAGCCCCAGCATTTT. It translates to CASSPAGGRQPQHF.

This rearrangement joins TRBV7-9 to TRBJ2-3; TRBD2 is a possible D gene (5 bases). V was trimmed by 4 bases and J by 4 bases, leaving 9 bases between them. Germline V gene lookup returns CDR1 SEHNR and CDR2 FQNEAQ (reference sequence). The CDR3 spans 13 residues. The CDR3, as DNA: TGTGCCAGCAGCTGGCTGGGAGCAGATACGCAGTATTTT. It specifies CASSWLGADTQYF.

There are a few counts of this clone. This chain joins TRBV5-6 and TRBJ2-1; no reliable D call. The CDR3 extends over 15 amino acids. With 0 bases removed from V and 2 bases from J, the gap between germline ends came to 9 bases. CDR1 is SGHDT, CDR2 YYEEEE, per germline. CDR3 sequence reads: CASSLEAATYNEQFF. In DNA form, the CDR3 reads TGTGCCAGCAGCTTGGAGGCGGCCACCTACAATGAGCAGTTCTTC.

A few counts support this clone. CDR3 residues: CAISKGQLSAYEQYF. The CDR3 DNA follows: TGTGCCATCAGTAAAGGACAGTTGTCAGCCTACGAGCAGTACTTC. The chain carries TRBV10-3 and TRBJ2-7, with a tentative D call TRBD1 (6 bases). The V gene's germline CDR1 is ENHRY and CDR2 SYGVKD. The CDR3 is 15 residues long. The V gene lost 5 bases and the J gene lost 2 bases, with 16 bases spanning the gap.

V gene TRBV29-1 combines with J gene TRBJ2-3, with TRBD2 as a possible D gene (6 bases). The germline V gene encodes CDR1 SQVTM and CDR2 ANQGSEA. Trimming left V 7 bases short and J 1 base short, with 15 bases between. There are 14 residues in the CDR3. CDR3 amino acids: CSALKDYGTDTQYF. CDR3 in DNA: TGCAGCGCCCTAAAGGACTATGGCACAGATACGCAGTATTTT.

The CDR3: CASSSRDLGKRPYEQYF. The CDR3 coding sequence is TGTGCCAGCAGTTCGCGGGACCTGGGGAAAAGACCTTACGAGCAGTACTTC. V and J are TRBV28 and TRBJ2-7, with D possibly TRBD2 on 6 matching bases. Germline V lookup: CDR1 MDHEN, CDR2 SYDVKM. CDR3 length equals 17 residues. V lost 4 bases to trimming and J lost 4 bases, with 23 bases between them.